This passage covers 5 T cell receptor beta chains from one sample sequenced in a study of CD8 T cells in ankylosing spondylitis. Study-wide results and limits: Among TCR beta sequences, a motif of roughly 8 highly homologous variants appeared characteristic of ankylosing spondylitis blood.

TCRdb fed the 5' RACE reads into MiXCR, producing one record per CDR3 protein. The data contain around 130,000 distinct CDR3 sequences, roughly 15% of them singletons. Antigen specificity for these receptors is unknown. Sequencing was done on a sample of blood, either unsorted or a sorted T cell fraction (not recorded which). These receptors originate from a male donor with ankylosing spondylitis.

The chain combines TRBV6-2 or TRBV6-3 with TRBJ2-2; 9 nucleotides align to TRBD1. After removal of 3 bases from V and 1 base from J, the junction contained 9 bases not matched to a gene. CDR3 length equals 18 residues. Per germline, CDR1 MNHEY and CDR2 SVGEGT. Here the CDR3 DNA reads TGTGCCAGCAGTTATGGGACAGGGCCTGTATTGAACACCGGGGAGCTGTTTTTT. Amino acids: CASSYGTGPVLNTGELFF.

This clonotype was seen a few times. V usage is TRBV5-1 and J usage is TRBJ2-7, with no clear D. Germline CDR1 SGHRS, CDR2 YFSETQ. The CDR3 contains 14 residues. The V and J ends lost 0 bases and 1 base respectively, with 8 bases between them. The CDR3 sequence: CASSLEGWSYEQYF. CDR3 sequence (DNA): TGCGCCAGCAGCTTGGAGGGTTGGTCCTACGAGCAGTACTTC. Full variable domain (remainder filled in from reference TRBV5-1 and TRBJ2-7): KAGVTQTPRYLIKTRGQQVTLSCSPISGHRSVSWYQQTPGQGLQFLFEYFSETQRNKGNFPGRFSGRQFSNSRSEMNVSTLELGDSALYLCASSLEGWSYEQYFGPGTRLTVT.

This chain joins TRBV7-9 and TRBJ2-1; unclear D gene. The V end was cut by 10 bases, the J end by 8 bases, with 9 bases between. The CDR3 runs 10 residues. Germline CDR1 and CDR2: SEHNR and FQNEAQ (reference sequence). The CDR3 here is CATDTYEQFF. The CDR3 DNA is TGTGCCACGGATACCTATGAGCAGTTCTTC.

In its sample, this clonotype was seen a few times. This chain uses TRBV4-3 with TRBJ2-7, with D possibly TRBD2 on 7 matching bases. CDR3 length equals 15 residues. CDR1 LGHNA and CDR2 YSLEER come from the germline V gene. The V and J ends lost 0 bases and 4 bases respectively, with 13 bases between them. CDR3 sequence (DNA): TGCGCCAGCAGCCAAGATTTCAGGGGAGGGTACGAGCAGTACTTC. Translation: CASSQDFRGGYEQYF.

The rearrangement links TRBV20-1 to TRBJ2-1; D is unclear. Germline V gene lookup returns CDR1 DFQATT and CDR2 SNEGSKA (reference sequence). Trimming pared 0 bases from V and 3 bases from J, leaving 6 bases between. This CDR3 spans 13 amino acids. The CDR3 DNA sequence: TGCAGTGCTAGAGATCTAGGCTACAATGAGCAGTTCTTC. This translates into CSARDLGYNEQFF.